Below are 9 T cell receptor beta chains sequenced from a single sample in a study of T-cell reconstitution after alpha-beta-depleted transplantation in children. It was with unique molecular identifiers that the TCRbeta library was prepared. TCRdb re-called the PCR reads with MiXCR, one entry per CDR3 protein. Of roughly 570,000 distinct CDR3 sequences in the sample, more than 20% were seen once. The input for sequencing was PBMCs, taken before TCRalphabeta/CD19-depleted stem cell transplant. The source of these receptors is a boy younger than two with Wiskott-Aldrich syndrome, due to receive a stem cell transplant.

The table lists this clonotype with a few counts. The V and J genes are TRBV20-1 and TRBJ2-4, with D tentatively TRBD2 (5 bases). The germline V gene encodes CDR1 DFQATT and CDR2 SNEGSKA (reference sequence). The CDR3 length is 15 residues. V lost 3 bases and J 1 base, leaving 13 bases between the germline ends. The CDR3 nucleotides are TGCAGTGCTAGGCCCGGGGTTGTTGCCAAAAACATTCAGTACTTC. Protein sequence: CSARPGVVAKNIQYF.

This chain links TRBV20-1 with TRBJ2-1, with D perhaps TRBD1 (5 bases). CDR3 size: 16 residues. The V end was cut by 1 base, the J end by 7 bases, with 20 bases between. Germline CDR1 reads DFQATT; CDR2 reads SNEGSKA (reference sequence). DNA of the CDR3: TGCAGTGCTAGAGTAAGATTAGGGGCGCGTTTTAATGAGCAGTTCTTC. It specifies CSARVRLGARFNEQFF.

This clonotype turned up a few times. CDR3 coding DNA: TGTGCCAGCAGCCCACTTGGGGGGGGAGGTCAGCCCCAGCATTTT. It yields the protein CASSPLGGGGQPQHF. The chain is built from TRBV28 and TRBJ1-5, with D maybe TRBD1 (5 bases). The CDR3 length is 15 residues. V was pared by 6 bases and J by 6 bases, with 18 bases between. CDR1 and CDR2 from the germline V gene are MDHEN and SYDVKM.

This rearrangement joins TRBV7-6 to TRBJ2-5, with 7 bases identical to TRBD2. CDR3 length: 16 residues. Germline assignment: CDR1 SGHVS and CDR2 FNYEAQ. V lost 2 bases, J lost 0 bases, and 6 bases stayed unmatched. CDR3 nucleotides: TGTGCCAGCAGCTTACGTTCTGGGGGGGACCAAGAGACCCAGTACTTC. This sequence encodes CASSLRSGGDQETQYF.

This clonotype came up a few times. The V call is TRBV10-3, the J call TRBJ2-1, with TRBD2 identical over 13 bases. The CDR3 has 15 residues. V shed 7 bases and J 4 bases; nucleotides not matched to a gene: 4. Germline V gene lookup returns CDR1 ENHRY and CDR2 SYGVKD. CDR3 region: CAINGLAGEYNEQFF. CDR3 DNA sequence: TGTGCCATCAATGGACTAGCGGGGGAGTACAATGAGCAGTTCTTC.

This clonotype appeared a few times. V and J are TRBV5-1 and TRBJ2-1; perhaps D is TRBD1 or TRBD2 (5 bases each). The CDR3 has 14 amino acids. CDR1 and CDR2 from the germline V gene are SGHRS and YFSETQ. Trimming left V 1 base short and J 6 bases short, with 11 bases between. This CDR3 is CASSLFHGGNEQFF. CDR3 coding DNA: TGCGCCAGCAGCTTGTTTCATGGGGGCAATGAGCAGTTCTTC.

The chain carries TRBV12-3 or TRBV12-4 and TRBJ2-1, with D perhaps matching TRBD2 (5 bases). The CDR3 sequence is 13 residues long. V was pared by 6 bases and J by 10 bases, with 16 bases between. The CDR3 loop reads CASSRVAGTEQFF. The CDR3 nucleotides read TGTGCCAGCAGCCGCGTCGCGGGCACGGAGCAGTTCTTC.

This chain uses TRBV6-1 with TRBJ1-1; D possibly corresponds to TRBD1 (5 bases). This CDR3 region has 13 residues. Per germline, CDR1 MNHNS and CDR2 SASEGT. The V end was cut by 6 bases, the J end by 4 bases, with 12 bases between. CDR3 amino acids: CASSAPGSTEAFF. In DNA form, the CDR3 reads TGTGCCAGCAGCGCCCCAGGGTCCACTGAAGCTTTCTTT.

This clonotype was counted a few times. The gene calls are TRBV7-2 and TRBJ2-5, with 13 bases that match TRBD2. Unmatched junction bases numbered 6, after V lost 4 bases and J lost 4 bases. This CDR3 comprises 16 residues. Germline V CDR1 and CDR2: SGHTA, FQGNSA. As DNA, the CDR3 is TGTGCCAGCAGCTCCCGGACTAGCGGGAGTAGAGAGACCCAGTACTTC. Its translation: CASSSRTSGSRETQYF.